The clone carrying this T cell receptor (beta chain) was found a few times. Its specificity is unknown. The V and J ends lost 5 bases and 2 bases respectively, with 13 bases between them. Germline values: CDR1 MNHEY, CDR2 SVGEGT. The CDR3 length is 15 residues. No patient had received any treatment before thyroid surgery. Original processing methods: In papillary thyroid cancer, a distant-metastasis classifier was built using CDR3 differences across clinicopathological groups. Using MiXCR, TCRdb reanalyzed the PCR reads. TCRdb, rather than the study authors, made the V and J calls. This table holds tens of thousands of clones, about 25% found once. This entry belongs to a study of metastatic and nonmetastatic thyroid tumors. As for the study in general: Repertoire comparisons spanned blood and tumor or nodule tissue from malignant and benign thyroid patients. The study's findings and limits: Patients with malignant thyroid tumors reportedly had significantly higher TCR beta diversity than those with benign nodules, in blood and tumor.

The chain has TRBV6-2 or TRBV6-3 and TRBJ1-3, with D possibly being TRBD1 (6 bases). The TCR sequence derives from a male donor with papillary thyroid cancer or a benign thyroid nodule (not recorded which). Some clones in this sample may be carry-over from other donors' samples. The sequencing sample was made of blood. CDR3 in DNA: TGTGCCAGCAGTCCCAGGACAGCAGCTGGAAACACCATATATTTT. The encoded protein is CASSPRTAAGNTIYF.